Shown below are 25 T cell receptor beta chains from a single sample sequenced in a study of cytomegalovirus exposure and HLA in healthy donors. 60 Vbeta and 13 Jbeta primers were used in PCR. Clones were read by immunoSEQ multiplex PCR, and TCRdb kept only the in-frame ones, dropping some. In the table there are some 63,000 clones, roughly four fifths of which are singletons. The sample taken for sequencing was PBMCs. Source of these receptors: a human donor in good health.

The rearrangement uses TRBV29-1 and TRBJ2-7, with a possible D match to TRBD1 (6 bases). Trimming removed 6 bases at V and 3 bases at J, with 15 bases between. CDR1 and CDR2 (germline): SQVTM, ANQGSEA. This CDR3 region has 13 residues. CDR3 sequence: CSVQGVANYEQYF. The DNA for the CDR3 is TGCAGCGTACAGGGAGTAGCGAACTACGAGCAGTACTTC.

The chain's CDR3 is CASSGASGSWYNEQFF. The CDR3 DNA sequence: TGTGCCAGTTCTGGGGCTAGCGGGAGTTGGTACAATGAGCAGTTCTTC. The chain has TRBV28 and TRBJ2-1; 10 bases are a match to TRBD2. Looked up from germline, CDR1 is MDHEN and CDR2 is SYDVKM. The ends lost 9 bases at V and 4 bases at J; junction bases unmatched: 12. CDR3 length: 16 amino acids.

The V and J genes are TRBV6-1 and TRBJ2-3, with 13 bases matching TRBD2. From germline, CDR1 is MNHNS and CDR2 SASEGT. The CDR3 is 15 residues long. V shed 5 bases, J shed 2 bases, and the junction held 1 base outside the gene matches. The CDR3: CASSTSGGATDTQYF. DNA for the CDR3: TGTGCCAGCAGTACTAGCGGGGGGGCCACAGATACGCAGTATTTT.

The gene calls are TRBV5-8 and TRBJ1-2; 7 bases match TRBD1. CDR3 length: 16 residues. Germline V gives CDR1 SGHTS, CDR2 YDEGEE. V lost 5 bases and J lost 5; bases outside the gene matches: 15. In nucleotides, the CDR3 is TGTGCCAGCAGTCGGGACAGTTTGCCCTACACTTATGGCTACACCTTC. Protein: CASSRDSLPYTYGYTF.

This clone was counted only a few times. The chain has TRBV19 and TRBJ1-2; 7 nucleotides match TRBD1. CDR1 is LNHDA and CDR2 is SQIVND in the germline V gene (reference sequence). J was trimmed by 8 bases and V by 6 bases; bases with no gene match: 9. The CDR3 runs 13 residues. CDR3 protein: CASSLQGKGGYTF. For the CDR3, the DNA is TGTGCCAGTAGCCTACAGGGGAAGGGCGGCTACACCTTC.

The CDR3 reads CAWSRNFGTAVYEQYF. CDR3 bases: TGTGCCTGGAGCAGAAACTTCGGGACAGCCGTTTACGAGCAGTACTTC. The chain has TRBV30 and TRBJ2-7, with 7 bases identical to TRBD1. CDR3 length equals 16 residues. Germline CDR1 is GTSNPN and CDR2 is SVGIG (reference sequence). Losses at the gene ends were 3 bases for V and 4 bases for J; bases not matched to a gene: 15.

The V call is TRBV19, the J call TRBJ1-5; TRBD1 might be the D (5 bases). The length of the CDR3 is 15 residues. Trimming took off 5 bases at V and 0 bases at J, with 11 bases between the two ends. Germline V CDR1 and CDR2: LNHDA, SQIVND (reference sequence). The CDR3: CASSLGHYSNQPQHF. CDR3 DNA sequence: TGTGCCAGTAGTCTCGGACACTATAGCAATCAGCCCCAGCATTTT.

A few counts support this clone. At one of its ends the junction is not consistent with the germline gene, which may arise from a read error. CDR3: CSSSLLTSGSFSYNEQFF. Here the CDR3 DNA reads TGTTCCAGCAGCTTGCTTACTAGCGGGAGTTTTTCCTACAATGAGCAGTTCTTC. The chain combines TRBV7-9 with TRBJ2-1; 11 nucleotides align to TRBD2. This CDR3 has 18 amino acids. CDR1 is SEHNR and CDR2 is FQNEAQ in the germline V gene (reference sequence).

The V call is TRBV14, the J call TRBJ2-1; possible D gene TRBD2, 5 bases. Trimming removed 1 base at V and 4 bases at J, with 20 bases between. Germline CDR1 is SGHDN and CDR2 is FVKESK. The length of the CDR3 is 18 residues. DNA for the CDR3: TGTGCCAGCAGCCAAGTCTCCAGTAAGGGTCCGGGATACAATGAGCAGTTCTTC. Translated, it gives CASSQVSSKGPGYNEQFF.

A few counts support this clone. The CDR3 coding sequence is TGTGCCAGCAGCTTAGCCCTAGAGAATGAGCAGTTCTTC. Translated, it gives CASSLALENEQFF. The chain has TRBV7-6 and TRBJ2-1, with D unclear. Germline V gene lookup returns CDR1 SGHVS and CDR2 FNYEAQ. With 0 bases removed from V and 7 bases from J, the gap between germline ends came to 7 bases. This CDR3 comprises 13 residues.

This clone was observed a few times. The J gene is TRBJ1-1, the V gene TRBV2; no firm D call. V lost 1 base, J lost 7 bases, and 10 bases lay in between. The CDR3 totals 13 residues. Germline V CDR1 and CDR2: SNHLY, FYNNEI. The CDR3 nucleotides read TGTGCCAGCAGTGAAGAGGGAGGTGGTGAAGCTTTCTTT. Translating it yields CASSEEGGGEAFF.

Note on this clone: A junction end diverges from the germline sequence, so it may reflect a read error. CDR3 sequence reads: CASSPIQGRSEQFF. Here the CDR3 DNA reads TGTGCTAGCAGCCCAATACAGGGGAGGAGTGAGCAGTTCTTC. The genes are TRBV7-7 and TRBJ2-1; D perhaps matches TRBD1 (7 bases). The CDR3 consists of 14 residues. CDR1 SSHAT and CDR2 FNYEAQ come from the germline V gene (reference sequence).

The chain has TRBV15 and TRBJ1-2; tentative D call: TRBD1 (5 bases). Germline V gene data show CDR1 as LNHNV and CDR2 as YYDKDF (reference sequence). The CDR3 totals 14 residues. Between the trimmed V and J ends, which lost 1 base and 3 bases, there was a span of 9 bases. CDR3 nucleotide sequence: TGTGCCACCAGCAGAGCTGGGGGGGACTATGGCTACACCTTC. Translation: CATSRAGGDYGYTF.

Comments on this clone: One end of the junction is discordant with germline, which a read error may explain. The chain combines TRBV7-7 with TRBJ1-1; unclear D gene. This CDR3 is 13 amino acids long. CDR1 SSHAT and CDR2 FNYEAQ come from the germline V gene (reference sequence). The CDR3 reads CASSLTGNTEAFF. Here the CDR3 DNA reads TGTGCTAGCAGCTTAACGGGGAACACTGAAGCTTTCTTT.

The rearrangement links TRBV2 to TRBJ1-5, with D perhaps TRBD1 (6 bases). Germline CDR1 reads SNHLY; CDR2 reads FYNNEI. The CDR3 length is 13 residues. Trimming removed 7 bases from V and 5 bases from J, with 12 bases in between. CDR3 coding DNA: TGTGCCAGCAAACAGGGAGTGGATCAGCCCCAGCATTTT. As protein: CASKQGVDQPQHF.

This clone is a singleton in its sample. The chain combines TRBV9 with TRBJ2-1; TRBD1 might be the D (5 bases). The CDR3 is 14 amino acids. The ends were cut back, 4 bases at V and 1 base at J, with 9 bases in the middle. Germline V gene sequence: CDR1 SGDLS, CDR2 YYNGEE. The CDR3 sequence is CASSPPGSYNEQFF. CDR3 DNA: TGTGCCAGCAGCCCCCCAGGGTCCTACAATGAGCAGTTCTTC.

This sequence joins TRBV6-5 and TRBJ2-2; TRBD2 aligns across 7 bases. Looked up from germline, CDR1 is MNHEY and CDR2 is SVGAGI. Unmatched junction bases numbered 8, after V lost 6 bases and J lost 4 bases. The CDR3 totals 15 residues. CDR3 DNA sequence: TGTGCCAGCAGCTATGGGACTACCCCCACCGGGGAGCTGTTTTTT. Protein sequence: CASSYGTTPTGELFF.

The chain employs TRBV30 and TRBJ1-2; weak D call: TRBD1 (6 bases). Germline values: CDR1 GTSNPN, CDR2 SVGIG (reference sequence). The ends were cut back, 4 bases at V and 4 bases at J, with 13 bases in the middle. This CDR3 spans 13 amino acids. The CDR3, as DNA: TGTGCCTGGAAAGAACAGGGCCCCTATGGCTACACCTTC. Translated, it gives CAWKEQGPYGYTF.

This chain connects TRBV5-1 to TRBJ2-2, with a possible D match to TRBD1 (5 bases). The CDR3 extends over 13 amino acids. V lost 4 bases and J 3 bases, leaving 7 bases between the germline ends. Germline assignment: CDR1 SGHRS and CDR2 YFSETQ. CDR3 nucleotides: TGCGCCAGCAGCGCAGGGCACACCGGGGAGCTGTTTTTT. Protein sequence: CASSAGHTGELFF.

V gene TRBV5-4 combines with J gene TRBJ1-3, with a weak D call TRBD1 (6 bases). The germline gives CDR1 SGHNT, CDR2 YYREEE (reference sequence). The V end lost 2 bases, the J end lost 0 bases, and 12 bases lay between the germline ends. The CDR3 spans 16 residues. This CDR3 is CASSFQGSTSGNTIYF. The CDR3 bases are TGTGCCAGCAGCTTCCAGGGGTCTACCTCTGGAAACACCATATATTTT.

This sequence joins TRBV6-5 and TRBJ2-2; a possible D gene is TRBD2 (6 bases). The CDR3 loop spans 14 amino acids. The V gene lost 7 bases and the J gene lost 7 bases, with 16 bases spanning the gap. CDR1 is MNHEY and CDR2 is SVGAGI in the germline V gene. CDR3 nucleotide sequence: TGTGCCAGCACCCAAAGACTAGAGCACGGGGAGCTGTTTTTT. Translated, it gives CASTQRLEHGELFF.

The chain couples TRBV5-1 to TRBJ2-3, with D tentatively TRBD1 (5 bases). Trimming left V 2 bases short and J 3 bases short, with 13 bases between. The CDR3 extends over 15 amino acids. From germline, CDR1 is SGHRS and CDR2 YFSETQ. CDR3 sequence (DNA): TGCGCCAGCAGCTTTGAGCAGGGTGGGACAGATACGCAGTATTTT. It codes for CASSFEQGGTDTQYF.

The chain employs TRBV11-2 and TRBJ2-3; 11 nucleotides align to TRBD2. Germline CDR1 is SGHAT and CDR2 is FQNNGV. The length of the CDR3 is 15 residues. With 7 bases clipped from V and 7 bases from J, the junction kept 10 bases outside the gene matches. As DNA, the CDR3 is TGTGCCAGCACCATGACTAGCGGGAATCCAAATACGCAGTATTTT. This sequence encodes CASTMTSGNPNTQYF. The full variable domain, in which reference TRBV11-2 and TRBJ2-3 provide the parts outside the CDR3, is EAGVAQSPRYKIIEKRQSVAFWCNPISGHATLYWYQQILGQGPKLLIQFQNNGVVDDSQLPKDRFSAERLKGVDSTLKIQPAKLEDSAVYLCASTMTSGNPNTQYFGPGTRLTVL.

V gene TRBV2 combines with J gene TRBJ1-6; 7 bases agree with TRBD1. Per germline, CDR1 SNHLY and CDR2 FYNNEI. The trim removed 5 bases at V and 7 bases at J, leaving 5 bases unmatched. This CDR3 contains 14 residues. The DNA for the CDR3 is TGTGCCAGCAGTCTGGGGACAGAAAATTCACCCCTCCACTTT. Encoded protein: CASSLGTENSPLHF.

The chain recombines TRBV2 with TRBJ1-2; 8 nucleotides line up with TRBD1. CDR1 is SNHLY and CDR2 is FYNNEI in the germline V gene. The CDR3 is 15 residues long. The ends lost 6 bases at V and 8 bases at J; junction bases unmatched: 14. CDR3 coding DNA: TGTGCCAGCAGCGAATCGGACAGGGACCGCTTAGGCTACACCTTC. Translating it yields CASSESDRDRLGYTF.